A single sample is the source of the 9 T cell receptor beta chains below, sequenced in a study of radiation and T cells in renal cell carcinoma. The protocol was immunoSEQ multiplex PCR, while the TCRdb copy is restricted to in-frame clones and leaves out a portion. In the table there are about 91,000 clones, over 65% of which are singletons. Time point in this sample: baseline pretreatment blood. Treatment defined: 15 Gy SBRT to primary tumor, nephrectomy 4 weeks later. The sequencing used blood, collected from a patient whose treatment included radiotherapy and nephrectomy. The receptors derive from a man between 60 and 75 years old with renal cell carcinoma.

The chain joins TRBV7-3 to TRBJ2-1, with no clear D. CDR1 and CDR2 from the germline V gene are SGHTA and FQGTGA. Trimming shortened V by 3 bases and J by 11 bases, and 11 bases separated the two germline ends. The CDR3 totals 12 residues. The CDR3 region is CASSLTESQQFF. The CDR3 DNA reads TGTGCCAGCAGCTTGACGGAGAGCCAGCAGTTCTTC. Together with reference TRBV7-3 and TRBJ2-1, the CDR3 gives the full variable domain: GAGVSQTPSNKVTEKGKYVELRCDPISGHTALYWYRQSLGQGPEFLIYFQGTGAADDSGLPNDRFFAVRPEGSVSTLKIQRTERGDSAVYLCASSLTESQQFFGPGTRLTVL.

The chain couples TRBV19 to TRBJ1-1; D is ambiguous. The V gene's germline CDR1 is LNHDA and CDR2 SQIVND (reference sequence). This CDR3 is 13 amino acids long. V was clipped by 3 bases and J by 2 bases, with 7 bases between them. The CDR3 region is CASSMTVNTEAFF. For the CDR3, the DNA is TGTGCCAGTAGTATGACGGTAAACACTGAAGCTTTCTTT.

V gene TRBV29-1 combines with J gene TRBJ2-3, with 11 bases that match TRBD2. Germline values: CDR1 SQVTM, CDR2 ANQGSEA. The CDR3 is 14 amino acids. Losses at the gene ends were 7 bases for V and 0 bases for J; bases not matched to a gene: 3. The CDR3 here is CSGSSGRSTDTQYF. The DNA for the CDR3 is TGCAGCGGCTCTAGCGGGAGGAGCACAGATACGCAGTATTTT.

The gene calls are TRBV19 and TRBJ2-7; 9 bases are a match to TRBD1. V dropped 7 bases and J dropped 3; count of bases not matched to a gene: 4. This CDR3 region has 13 residues. Germline V CDR1 and CDR2: LNHDA, SQIVND (reference sequence). This CDR3 is CASTRGQGYEQYF. The CDR3 bases are TGTGCCAGTACTCGGGGACAGGGCTACGAGCAGTACTTC.

The chain links TRBV5-1 to TRBJ2-7, with 7 nucleotides matching TRBD1. This CDR3 contains 15 residues. With 5 bases clipped from V and 0 bases from J, the junction kept 8 bases outside the gene matches. CDR1 is SGHRS, CDR2 YFSETQ, per germline. Here the CDR3 reads CASRLNRDSSYEQYF. CDR3 nucleotides: TGCGCCAGCAGGCTTAACCGGGACAGCTCCTACGAGCAGTACTTC.

This rearrangement joins TRBV4-3 to TRBJ2-3; D may correspond to TRBD1 or TRBD2 (5 bases each). Germline CDR1 reads LGHNA; CDR2 reads YSLEER. The germline V and J ends were trimmed by 4 bases and 5 bases, with 10 bases remaining between them. CDR3 length: 13 residues. CDR3 in amino acids: CASSLRDGDTQYF. The CDR3 DNA follows: TGCGCCAGCAGCCTACGGGACGGAGATACGCAGTATTTT.

The CDR3: CASSLNPGQNTGELFF. The CDR3 nucleotides are TGTGCCAGTAGTCTCAATCCGGGACAGAACACCGGGGAGCTGTTTTTT. The gene calls are TRBV19 and TRBJ2-2, with a possible D match to TRBD1 (6 bases). CDR1 and CDR2 from the germline V gene are LNHDA and SQIVND (reference sequence). This CDR3 spans 16 amino acids. Trimming cost V 5 bases and J 1 base, with 14 bases left between them.

V and J are TRBV5-1 and TRBJ2-7; 7 positions agree with TRBD1. Trimming removed 4 bases from V and 4 bases from J; junction bases left unmatched: 5. There are 13 residues in the CDR3. CDR1 and CDR2 from the germline V gene are SGHRS and YFSETQ. The CDR3 nucleotides are TGCGCCAGCAGCAGGGACAGAGTATACGAGCAGTACTTC. Translation gives CASSRDRVYEQYF.

The chain combines TRBV27 with TRBJ2-7, with 8 nucleotides matching TRBD1. Germline assignment: CDR1 MNHEY and CDR2 SMNVEV (reference sequence). J was trimmed by 4 bases and V by 6 bases; bases with no gene match: 8. This CDR3 spans 14 amino acids. The CDR3 DNA sequence: TGTGCCAGCAGGACTGCGACAGGGGTTTACGAGCAGTACTTC. Its protein is CASRTATGVYEQYF.